This TCR beta chain was found in a study of blood T cell repertoires in COVID-19. Study overall: PBMCs, B-cell-depleted T cells, or T cells provided the cDNA or gDNA that made up the material.

In the original analysis: Nucleated cell number was recorded as an estimate derived from reference gene primer amplification. Profiled with immunoSEQ multiplex PCR; TCRdb holds only in-frame clones, not every one. Clone size and the V and J calls come from that table; the DNA yielded D and trimming. Of about 280,000 clones in the sample, around 90% were seen once. Cohorts were based on clinical histories the participants reported. The germline gives CDR1 MNHEY, CDR2 SVGEGT. The V segment lost 2 bases and the J segment 1 base; nucleotides outside the gene matches: 10. This CDR3 contains 18 residues. The receptor's source is a woman between 40 and 55 years old who had recovered from COVID-19. The V call is TRBV6-2 or TRBV6-3, the J call TRBJ2-2, with TRBD1 matching 7 bases. The sequenced sample was PBMCs or T cells enriched from blood (not recorded which). The CDR3, as DNA: TGTGCCAGCAGTTACCGGCCGACAGGGCGACAGAACACCGGGGAGCTGTTTTTT. Encoded protein: CASSYRPTGRQNTGELFF.